In its sample, the clone carrying this T cell receptor (beta chain) was seen once. Authors' data handling: Amplification of reference gene primers provided the estimated nucleated cell counts. TCRdb's copy holds only in-frame clones and misses some; the assay was immunoSEQ multiplex PCR. V and J calls and clone size follow that table, whereas D and trimming were derived from the DNA. The profile shows under 200,000 clones, approximately 84% of them singletons. This study enrolled people aged about 18 to 90 from about two dozen US geographic areas. V shed 4 bases and J shed 6 bases, with 15 bases lying between them. CDR3 length equals 15 residues. The germline gives CDR1 ENHRY, CDR2 SYGVKD. The sample is drawn from a study of blood T cell repertoires in COVID-19. As for the study in general: The study drew acute and convalescent COVID-19 samples from the United States, Italy and Spain. T cells, B-cell-depleted T cells, or PBMCs provided the cDNA or gDNA that served as material.

The TCR originated in a woman in her forties with acute COVID-19. Sample: PBMCs or T cells enriched from blood (not recorded which). This rearrangement joins TRBV10-3 to TRBJ2-2; tentative D call: TRBD1 (5 bases). The CDR3 sequence: CAISVGPERAGELFF. In DNA, the CDR3 is TGTGCCATCAGTGTGGGGCCTGAAAGGGCCGGGGAGCTGTTTTTT.